This T cell receptor (beta chain) emerged from a study of control samples from healthy donors and cancer patients. V lost 6 bases and J lost 5; bases outside the gene matches: 7. CDR1 is MNHEY and CDR2 is SVGAGI in the germline V gene. There are 14 residues in the CDR3. The table came from immunoSEQ multiplex PCR; TCRdb's copy has only in-frame clones and leaves some out. This table has about 170,000 clones, roughly 91% appearing once. This TCR derives from a young woman in good health. The V gene is TRBV6-5, the J gene TRBJ2-3, with 8 bases lining up with TRBD2. The sample taken for sequencing was blood. The CDR3 is CASRGTRGIDTQYF. The CDR3 nucleotides read TGTGCCAGCAGGGGGACTAGGGGGATAGATACGCAGTATTTT.